Below are 29 T cell receptor beta chains sequenced from a single sample in a study of blood T cell repertoires in COVID-19. Sequencing was performed with immunoSEQ multiplex PCR; in TCRdb, only in-frame clones are kept and a portion is missing. The table records about 280,000 clones, approximately 83% of them present only once. The sequencing input was peripheral blood. The receptors here all came from a woman aged 25-40 years who had recovered from COVID-19.

V and J are TRBV28 and TRBJ2-1; D possibly corresponds to TRBD1 (5 bases). Trimming took off 7 bases at V and 10 bases at J, with 17 bases between the two ends. The CDR3 is 13 amino acids. The germline CDR1 and CDR2 sequences are MDHEN and SYDVKM. The CDR3 reads CASTDRSTQEQFF. Here the CDR3 DNA reads TGTGCCAGCACAGACAGATCGACACAAGAGCAGTTCTTC.

J is TRBJ1-1 and V is TRBV11-2; D is unresolved. V shed 2 bases and J shed 0 bases, with 7 bases lying between them. Germline V gene sequence: CDR1 SGHAT, CDR2 FQNNGV. The CDR3 loop spans 14 amino acids. The CDR3 bases are TGTGCCAGCAGCTTATTTCGTGTGAACACTGAAGCTTTCTTT. Protein product: CASSLFRVNTEAFF. Looking up the rest from reference TRBV11-2 and TRBJ1-1 gives the full variable domain: EAGVAQSPRYKIIEKRQSVAFWCNPISGHATLYWYQQILGQGPKLLIQFQNNGVVDDSQLPKDRFSAERLKGVDSTLKIQPAKLEDSAVYLCASSLFRVNTEAFFGQGTRLTVV.

This chain uses TRBV7-8 with TRBJ2-2, with 7 bases that match TRBD1. Germline V gene lookup returns CDR1 SGHVS and CDR2 FQNEAQ. J lost 6 bases, V lost 6 bases, and 4 bases had no gene match. The CDR3 loop spans 13 amino acids. The CDR3 is CASRPDRAGELFF. The CDR3, as DNA: TGTGCCAGCAGACCCGACAGGGCCGGGGAGCTGTTTTTT.

The chain has TRBV7-2 and TRBJ2-7; TRBD2 might be the D (6 bases). This CDR3 contains 16 residues. V shed 4 bases and J shed 2 bases, with 18 bases lying between them. Germline V gene sequence: CDR1 SGHTA, CDR2 FQGNSA. Here the CDR3 reads CASSSRRGLIPYEQYF. In DNA, the CDR3 is TGTGCCAGCAGCTCCCGTCGGGGGTTAATTCCCTACGAGCAGTACTTC.

The chain carries TRBV28 and TRBJ2-1; 7 nucleotides match TRBD2. The germline V gene encodes CDR1 MDHEN and CDR2 SYDVKM. V lost 4 bases to trimming and J lost 5 bases; unmatched junction nucleotides: 8. The CDR3 totals 15 residues. The DNA for the CDR3 is TGTGCCAGCAGTTCTCTGGAGGCGGGAGACAATGAGCAGTTCTTC. As protein: CASSSLEAGDNEQFF.

V is TRBV18 and J is TRBJ1-1; unclear D gene. In germline, CDR1 is KGHSH, CDR2 LQKENI. V was clipped by 3 bases and J by 10 bases, with 15 bases between them. This CDR3 contains 13 residues. The CDR3 region is CASSPAAPSPAFF. The CDR3 nucleotides are TGTGCCAGCTCACCGGCGGCCCCCTCTCCAGCTTTCTTT.

This chain links TRBV10-2 with TRBJ1-1; D is uncertain. Trimming removed 6 bases from V and 0 bases from J, with 5 bases in between. The CDR3 spans 12 residues. CDR1 is WSHSY, CDR2 SAAADI, per germline. For the CDR3, the DNA is TGCGCCAGCAGAAACTTGAACACTGAAGCTTTCTTT. Protein sequence: CASRNLNTEAFF.

The chain uses TRBV5-6 and TRBJ1-4; the D is unclear. The V end lost 1 base, the J end lost 0 bases, and 16 bases lay between the germline ends. The germline CDR1 and CDR2 sequences are SGHDT and YYEEEE. The CDR3 covers 18 residues. CDR3 in amino acids: CASSLSLSGVPTNEKLFF. The DNA of the CDR3 is TGTGCCAGCAGCTTGTCGCTAAGCGGGGTCCCAACTAATGAAAAACTGTTTTTT.

The rearrangement links TRBV6-5 to TRBJ1-6, with a weak D call TRBD1 (5 bases). The CDR3 length is 12 residues. Germline CDR1 reads MNHEY; CDR2 reads SVGAGI. Trimming pared 3 bases from V and 13 bases from J, leaving 10 bases between. CDR3 protein: CASSYGGVPLHF. The CDR3 coding sequence is TGTGCCAGCAGTTATGGAGGGGTCCCCCTCCACTTT.

This clone was observed many times. The chain combines TRBV5-1 with TRBJ1-1, with 8 bases matching TRBD1. The ends lost 5 bases at V and 0 bases at J; junction bases unmatched: 9. In germline, CDR1 is SGHRS, CDR2 YFSETQ. CDR3 size: 16 residues. CDR3 DNA sequence: TGCGCCAGCAGAGTGGGAGCAGGGGGCTTGAACACTGAAGCTTTCTTT. It yields the protein CASRVGAGGLNTEAFF.

The chain uses TRBV7-9 and TRBJ2-5; maybe TRBD1 (6 bases). This CDR3 comprises 18 residues. The germline V gene encodes CDR1 SEHNR and CDR2 FQNEAQ (reference sequence). The V end lost 4 bases, the J end lost 5 bases, and 26 bases lay between the germline ends. The DNA for the CDR3 is TGTGCCAGCAGCTCTAGCCTTGATGTTCAGGGGATCGCGGAGACCCAGTACTTC. This sequence encodes CASSSSLDVQGIAETQYF.

This chain links TRBV28 with TRBJ1-1, with 11 nucleotides matching TRBD1. The CDR3 has 18 amino acids. The germline CDR1 and CDR2 sequences are MDHEN and SYDVKM. The junction had 14 bases not matched to a gene; V was cut back by 2 bases and J by 6 bases. The CDR3 sequence is CASSLGVGTGGERAEAFF. DNA for the CDR3: TGTGCCAGCAGTTTAGGTGTGGGGACAGGGGGAGAGAGGGCTGAAGCTTTCTTT.

The rearrangement links TRBV4-1 to TRBJ1-6; 9 bases align to TRBD1. Germline V lookup: CDR1 MGHRA, CDR2 YSYEKL. The junction had 4 bases not matched to a gene; V was cut back by 5 bases and J by 5 bases. This CDR3 is built from 15 residues. The CDR3 here is CASSSRDRDNSPLHF. The CDR3 DNA follows: TGCGCCAGCAGCTCCCGGGACAGGGATAATTCACCCCTCCACTTT.

The chain has TRBV19 and TRBJ2-1; 10 bases align to TRBD2. The trim removed 0 bases at V and 8 bases at J, leaving 10 bases unmatched. CDR3 length: 17 amino acids. Per germline, CDR1 LNHDA and CDR2 SQIVND (reference sequence). The CDR3 loop reads CASSIEARTSGGHEQFF. In DNA form, the CDR3 reads TGTGCCAGTAGTATAGAGGCCCGGACTAGCGGAGGCCATGAGCAGTTCTTC.

The chain joins TRBV19 to TRBJ1-3, with TRBD1 matching over 9 bases. The V and J ends lost 6 bases and 4 bases, in that order; junction bases with no gene match: 10. This CDR3 is 16 amino acids long. Looked up from germline, CDR1 is LNHDA and CDR2 is SQIVND (reference sequence). CDR3 sequence (DNA): TGTGCCAGTAGCCACCCCCCCGGGACAGGGGGAAACACCATATATTTT. Its protein is CASSHPPGTGGNTIYF.

The chain employs TRBV12-3 or TRBV12-4 and TRBJ1-1; possible D gene TRBD1, 6 bases. V was pared by 6 bases and J by 10 bases, with 12 bases between. The CDR3 has 11 amino acids. Here the CDR3 DNA reads TGTGCCAGCAGCCAAACAGGGAGAGCTTTCTTT. It is translated as CASSQTGRAFF.

The rearrangement links TRBV7-9 to TRBJ2-1; perhaps TRBD1 as D (5 bases). Germline assignment: CDR1 SEHNR and CDR2 FQNEAQ (reference sequence). V was cut by 7 bases and J by 9 bases, with 13 bases left in between. The CDR3 has 12 amino acids. This chain's CDR3 is CASTEDRGEQFF. In nucleotides, the CDR3 is TGTGCCAGCACCGAGGATAGGGGTGAGCAGTTCTTC.

CDR3 protein: CASSVLAGNYEQYF. In DNA, the CDR3 is TGTGCCAGCAGTGTCCTAGCGGGTAACTACGAGCAGTACTTC. This sequence joins TRBV6-4 and TRBJ2-7; 8 bases agree with TRBD2. With 4 bases clipped from V and 3 bases from J, the junction kept 5 bases outside the gene matches. Germline CDR1 and CDR2: MRHNA and SNTAGT. The CDR3 is made up of 14 amino acids.

This rearrangement joins TRBV30 to TRBJ1-2; D remains unclear. CDR1 GTSNPN and CDR2 SVGIG come from the germline V gene (reference sequence). With 0 bases removed from V and 4 bases from J, the gap between germline ends came to 15 bases. This CDR3 comprises 15 residues. CDR3 nucleotide sequence: TGTGCCTGGAGTGTTAGCAGCTTAGGCGGCTATGGCTACACCTTC. It is translated as CAWSVSSLGGYGYTF.

The genes are TRBV5-1 and TRBJ2-7; 8 bases are a match to TRBD1. Germline V CDR1 and CDR2: SGHRS, YFSETQ. The V and J ends lost 4 bases and 4 bases, in that order; junction bases with no gene match: 7. This CDR3 contains 14 residues. The CDR3 spells CASSTRTGNYEQYF. As DNA, the CDR3 is TGCGCCAGCAGCACGAGGACAGGGAATTACGAGCAGTACTTC.

This rearrangement joins TRBV12-5 to TRBJ1-2; D is possibly TRBD1 (6 bases). Trimming stripped 7 bases from V and 3 bases from J, with 21 bases between. Germline values: CDR1 LGHNT, CDR2 FRNRAP. CDR3 size: 16 residues. The CDR3 protein is CASAYGTPTNYYGYTF. CDR3 DNA: TGTGCTAGTGCCTACGGGACACCCACCAATTACTATGGCTACACCTTC.

Worth noting for this clone: An end of the junction does not agree with germline; a read error may underlie this. The chain uses TRBV5-1 and TRBJ2-5, with a weak D call TRBD1 (6 bases). This CDR3 has 16 amino acids. Germline lookup yields CDR1 SGHRS and CDR2 YFSETQ. The CDR3 spells CASSLGAGGSKETQYF. The CDR3 nucleotides read TGCGCCAGCAGTTTGGGGGCCGGAGGTTCCAAAGAGACCCAGTACTTC.

V usage is TRBV11-2 and J usage is TRBJ2-7; D gene unclear. Germline V lookup: CDR1 SGHAT, CDR2 FQNNGV. The V end was cut by 7 bases, the J end by 0 bases, with 22 bases between. This CDR3 is 17 amino acids long. CDR3 loop: CASTSSSWAHSSYEQYF. CDR3 coding DNA: TGTGCCAGCACCTCCAGTAGTTGGGCGCACAGCTCCTACGAGCAGTACTTC.

This clone was recorded only once. This chain joins TRBV2 and TRBJ2-5; the match to TRBD2 covers 11 bases. The CDR3 contains 14 residues. Germline V lookup: CDR1 SNHLY, CDR2 FYNNEI. With V trimmed by 4 bases and J by 3 bases, 1 base remained unmatched. For the CDR3, the DNA is TGTGCCAGCAGTGTGGGACTAGCGGAAGAGACCCAGTACTTC. Translated, it gives CASSVGLAEETQYF.

The chain links TRBV11-2 to TRBJ1-2; TRBD1 might be the D (6 bases). Trimming pared 6 bases from V and 4 bases from J, leaving 18 bases between. The CDR3 consists of 15 residues. Germline assignment: CDR1 SGHAT and CDR2 FQNNGV. CDR3 bases: TGTGCCAGCAGGCGCGGGGGGGGCCTAGGCTATGGCTACACCTTC. Translation: CASRRGGGLGYGYTF.

CDR3 in amino acids: CATSSGRLYEQYF. The CDR3 DNA is TGTGCCACATCTAGCGGGAGGTTGTACGAGCAGTACTTC. The V and J genes are TRBV2 and TRBJ2-7; TRBD2 agrees at 11 bases. The germline gives CDR1 SNHLY, CDR2 FYNNEI. The CDR3 contains 13 residues. Trimming took 10 bases from V and 4 from J; bases not matched to a gene: 6. Using reference TRBV2 and TRBJ2-7 for the parts outside the CDR3, the full variable domain is EPEVTQTPSHQVTQMGQEVILRCVPISNHLYFYWYRQILGQKVEFLVSFYNNEISEKSEIFDDQFSVERPDGSNFTLKIRSTKLEDSAMYFCATSSGRLYEQYFGPGTRLTVT.

This chain connects TRBV28 to TRBJ2-1; TRBD2 agrees at 11 bases. This CDR3 is 16 amino acids long. Losses at the gene ends were 6 bases for V and 1 base for J; bases not matched to a gene: 5. The germline V gene has CDR1 MDHEN and CDR2 SYDVKM. The DNA for the CDR3 is TGTGCCAGCAGCCGTCTAGCGGGAGGATCCTACAATGAGCAGTTCTTC. Protein product: CASSRLAGGSYNEQFF.

This sequence joins TRBV6-1 and TRBJ1-2; the D gene is possibly TRBD1 (6 bases). Per the germline V gene, CDR1 is MNHNS and CDR2 is SASEGT. V was pared by 8 bases and J by 4 bases, with 11 bases between. The CDR3 runs 12 residues. CDR3 loop: CASRTELYGYTF. The CDR3, as DNA: TGTGCCAGCCGGACAGAGCTCTATGGCTACACCTTC.

The chain joins TRBV19 to TRBJ2-7; D not certain. The germline V gene has CDR1 LNHDA and CDR2 SQIVND (reference sequence). CDR3 length equals 13 residues. Trimming stripped 5 bases from V and 7 bases from J, with 15 bases between. The CDR3, as DNA: TGTGCCAGTAGTCTGGTCACGGGTGGGGAGCAGTACTTC. This gives the protein CASSLVTGGEQYF. The full variable domain, in which reference TRBV19 and TRBJ2-7 provide the parts outside the CDR3, is DGGITQSPKYLFRKEGQNVTLSCEQNLNHDAMYWYRQDPGQGLRLIYYSQIVNDFQKGDIAEGYSVSREKKESFPLTVTSAQKNPTAFYLCASSLVTGGEQYFGPGTRLTVT.